The T cell receptor beta chain under discussion was sequenced for a study of blood T cell repertoires in COVID-19. Overall study context: Italy, Spain and the United States were the sources of the convalescent and acute COVID-19 samples. T cells, B-cell-depleted T cells, or PBMCs supplied cDNA or gDNA.

The length of the CDR3 is 15 residues. V was shortened by 1 base and J by 6 bases, with 16 bases between the two germline ends. Germline values: CDR1 SQVTM, CDR2 ANQGSEA. The table came from immunoSEQ multiplex PCR; TCRdb's copy has only in-frame clones and leaves some out. The repertoire consists of over 250,000 clones, with approximately 84% occurring once and the leading ten covering roughly 1.5%. Seattle enrolled patients during active infection and tracked them longitudinally. In this sample, this clone turned up a few times. Sequencing was done on a sample of peripheral blood. This clonotype originated in a human donor with COVID-19, enrolled during active disease. The donor label of this sample is uncertain. The chain has TRBV29-1 and TRBJ2-1, with a tentative D call TRBD1 (5 bases). CDR3 protein: CSVEGTLKSSNEQFF. For the CDR3, the DNA is TGCAGCGTTGAAGGGACACTCAAATCGTCCAATGAGCAGTTCTTC.